These 23 T cell receptor beta chains originate from one sample sequenced in a study of T cell responses to AZD1222 COVID-19 vaccine. TCRdb keeps only in-frame clones here, not all; method: immunoSEQ multiplex PCR. This table holds under 200,000 clones, roughly 90% found once. Sequenced material: peripheral blood, taken 28 days after the second AZD1222 dose. The receptors shown here come from an adult who received the AZD1222 COVID-19 vaccine.

The gene calls are TRBV4-2 and TRBJ1-2; no firm D call. Germline lookup yields CDR1 LGHNA and CDR2 YNFKEQ. V was clipped by 1 base and J by 8 bases, with 14 bases between them. The CDR3 spans 14 residues. CDR3 bases: TGTGCCAGCAGCCAAGGCGGGTTTATGTGGGGCTACACCTTC. Translating it yields CASSQGGFMWGYTF.

This rearrangement joins TRBV6-5 to TRBJ1-2, with 7 positions matching TRBD1. The V gene end was trimmed by 4 bases and the J gene end by 8 bases; junction bases not matched to a gene: 7. The CDR3 consists of 13 residues. Germline values: CDR1 MNHEY, CDR2 SVGAGI. CDR3 nucleotides: TGTGCCAGCAGTTCGACAGGGAGGGAAGGCTACACCTTC. Translated: CASSSTGREGYTF.

The V call is TRBV15, the J call TRBJ1-5; TRBD1 matches 8 bases. The CDR3 runs to 16 residues. Germline values: CDR1 LNHNV, CDR2 YYDKDF (reference sequence). Trimming removed 5 bases from V and 3 bases from J; junction bases left unmatched: 9. The CDR3 DNA follows: TGTGCCACCAGCCGAAACAGGGGGGGGATCAATCAGCCCCAGCATTTT. Its protein product is CATSRNRGGINQPQHF.

The gene calls are TRBV5-4 and TRBJ2-3; no reliable D call. The CDR3 loop spans 15 amino acids. Trimming took 0 bases from V and 2 from J, leaving 10 bases between them. Germline V gene lookup returns CDR1 SGHNT and CDR2 YYREEE (reference sequence). CDR3 amino acids: CASSLAWLSTDTQYF. Written as DNA, the CDR3 is TGTGCCAGCAGCTTGGCCTGGCTCTCCACAGATACGCAGTATTTT. The entire variable domain, with the rest obtained from reference TRBV5-4 and TRBJ2-3, is as follows: ETGVTQSPTHLIKTRGQQVTLRCSSQSGHNTVSWYQQALGQGPQFIFQYYREEENGRGNFPPRFSGLQFPNYSSELNVNALELDDSALYLCASSLAWLSTDTQYFGPGTRLTVL.

This clone has a handful of counts. V is TRBV7-9 and J is TRBJ1-1, with TRBD1 as a possible D gene (5 bases). Germline V gives CDR1 SEHNR, CDR2 FQNEAQ (reference sequence). Trimming took off 3 bases at V and 11 bases at J, with 16 bases between the two ends. The CDR3 runs to 13 residues. The CDR3 region is CASSLGPMGEAFF. In DNA form, the CDR3 reads TGTGCCAGCAGCTTGGGCCCTATGGGGGAGGCTTTCTTT.

The chain uses TRBV6-1 and TRBJ2-5; the D call may be TRBD1 or TRBD2 (6 bases each). The CDR3 is 19 residues long. Germline V gives CDR1 MNHNS, CDR2 SASEGT. Trimming took 1 base from V and 0 from J, leaving 21 bases between them. The CDR3, as DNA: TGTGCCAGCAGTGAAGGACTAGGGCAGGGGCCGCGGTACCAAGAGACCCAGTACTTC. Its protein product is CASSEGLGQGPRYQETQYF.

The chain carries TRBV27 and TRBJ1-5, with D hard to call. V lost 2 bases and J lost 0, with 11 bases in between. Per the germline V gene, CDR1 is MNHEY and CDR2 is SMNVEV (reference sequence). The CDR3 runs to 16 residues. The CDR3 DNA is TGTGCCAGCAGTTTAAGGTCCGGCAGTAGCAATCAGCCCCAGCATTTT. Its protein is CASSLRSGSSNQPQHF.

The chain joins TRBV5-1 to TRBJ2-7; the D gene is possibly TRBD2 (5 bases). V was clipped by 4 bases and J by 5 bases, with 13 bases between them. In germline, CDR1 is SGHRS, CDR2 YFSETQ. CDR3 length: 13 amino acids. CDR3 nucleotide sequence: TGCGCCAGCAGCGTTGAGGGCCACGACGAGCAGTACTTC. Translated, it gives CASSVEGHDEQYF.

This clone was counted once. V is TRBV9 and J is TRBJ2-2; D gene ambiguous. Deletions cut 3 bases from V and 0 bases from J, with 0 bases between. The CDR3 consists of 12 residues. Germline CDR1 is SGDLS and CDR2 is YYNGEE. The CDR3 coding sequence is TGTGCCAGCAGCGCGAACACCGGGGAGCTGTTTTTT. Its protein is CASSANTGELFF.

The rearrangement joins TRBV7-9 to TRBJ2-7; D remains unclear. With 5 bases removed from V and 4 bases from J, the gap between germline ends came to 6 bases. Germline CDR1 SEHNR, CDR2 FQNEAQ (reference sequence). The CDR3 is made up of 11 amino acids. CDR3 DNA sequence: TGTGCCAGCAGCCCTCTGTACGAGCAGTACTTC. Its translation is CASSPLYEQYF.

J is TRBJ2-3 and V is TRBV7-9; no clear D gene. CDR1 and CDR2 from the germline V gene are SEHNR and FQNEAQ (reference sequence). This CDR3 region has 11 residues. Trimming took off 6 bases at V and 2 bases at J, with 3 bases between the two ends. The CDR3 reads CASRNTDTQYF. For the CDR3, the DNA is TGTGCCAGCAGAAACACAGATACGCAGTATTTT.

V is TRBV12-3 or TRBV12-4 and J is TRBJ2-1; D remains ambiguous. The V and J ends lost 7 bases and 6 bases respectively, with 13 bases between them. The CDR3 is 13 residues long. CDR3 nucleotides: TGTGCCAGCACCCTCCACGCGATCAATGAGCAGTTCTTC. Translated: CASTLHAINEQFF.

This chain connects TRBV4-1 to TRBJ1-2; unclear D gene. The germline CDR1 and CDR2 sequences are MGHRA and YSYEKL. With 1 base removed from V and 6 bases from J, the gap between germline ends came to 12 bases. The CDR3 runs 14 residues. CDR3 region: CASSQATQNDGYTF. DNA for the CDR3: TGCGCCAGCAGCCAAGCTACACAGAACGATGGCTACACCTTC.

The rearrangement joins TRBV27 to TRBJ2-7; TRBD1 or TRBD2 may be the D gene (5 bases each). The V and J ends lost 10 bases and 3 bases respectively, with 22 bases between them. This CDR3 contains 15 residues. Germline assignment: CDR1 MNHEY and CDR2 SMNVEV (reference sequence). The CDR3 bases are TGTGCCATCACCCCGGGGAGAGGGACGTTCTACGAGCAGTACTTC. It codes for CAITPGRGTFYEQYF.

The table lists this clone with a count of one. The genes are TRBV19 and TRBJ1-3; unclear D gene. The CDR3 runs to 13 residues. Per the germline V gene, CDR1 is LNHDA and CDR2 is SQIVND (reference sequence). Trimming took off 0 bases at V and 4 bases at J, with 4 bases between the two ends. The CDR3 loop is CASSIDRGNTIYF. The CDR3 DNA sequence: TGTGCCAGTAGTATAGATCGAGGAAACACCATATATTTT. Supplemented by reference TRBV19 and TRBJ1-3, the full variable domain reads DGGITQSPKYLFRKEGQNVTLSCEQNLNHDAMYWYRQDPGQGLRLIYYSQIVNDFQKGDIAEGYSVSREKKESFPLTVTSAQKNPTAFYLCASSIDRGNTIYFGEGSWLTVV.

The CDR3 sequence is CASSPQGAGNQPQHF. The CDR3, as DNA: TGTGCCAGCTCACCACAGGGGGCAGGCAATCAGCCCCAGCATTTT. The V call is TRBV18, the J call TRBJ1-5, with TRBD1 matching over 7 bases. The V gene's germline CDR1 is KGHSH and CDR2 LQKENI. J lost 2 bases, V lost 1 base, and 2 bases had no gene match. The CDR3 is made up of 15 amino acids.

The V and J genes are TRBV27 and TRBJ2-2; D is tentatively TRBD1 or TRBD2 (6 bases each). The V gene's germline CDR1 is MNHEY and CDR2 SMNVEV (reference sequence). Trimming pared 11 bases from V and 1 base from J, leaving 11 bases between. CDR3 length: 13 residues. For the CDR3, the DNA is TGTGCCGGGGGGCACCTGAACACCGGGGAGCTGTTTTTT. Translation gives CAGGHLNTGELFF.

J is TRBJ1-4 and V is TRBV6-5, with D perhaps TRBD1 (6 bases). CDR3 length: 15 residues. The V end lost 6 bases, the J end lost 8 bases, and 19 bases lay between the germline ends. Germline values: CDR1 MNHEY, CDR2 SVGAGI. The DNA for the CDR3 is TGTGCCAGCAGATACCGACAGGCCCACCAGGAAAAACTGTTTTTT. This translates into CASRYRQAHQEKLFF.

This clone was observed a handful of times. The chain combines TRBV5-5 with TRBJ2-2; no reliable D call. There are 12 residues in the CDR3. Germline CDR1 SGHKS, CDR2 YYEKEE (reference sequence). V was pared by 1 base and J by 2 bases, with 0 bases between. Here the CDR3 DNA reads TGTGCCAGCAGCTTGAACACCGGGGAGCTGTTTTTT. Its translation: CASSLNTGELFF. Supplemented by reference TRBV5-5 and TRBJ2-2, the full variable domain reads DAGVTQSPTHLIKTRGQQVTLRCSPISGHKSVSWYQQVLGQGPQFIFQYYEKEERGRGNFPDRFSARQFPNYSSELNVNALLLGDSALYLCASSLNTGELFFGEGSRLTVL.

This rearrangement joins TRBV5-8 to TRBJ2-1; no firm D call. This CDR3 has 13 residues. Germline CDR1 SGHTS, CDR2 YDEGEE. Trimming removed 1 base from V and 5 bases from J, with 7 bases in between. The CDR3 protein is CASSLISNNEQFF. CDR3 nucleotide sequence: TGTGCCAGCAGCTTGATTAGCAACAATGAGCAGTTCTTC.

In this sample, this clone turned up a few times. The chain employs TRBV6-5 and TRBJ1-2; D perhaps matches TRBD1 (5 bases). The germline V gene has CDR1 MNHEY and CDR2 SVGAGI. CDR3 length: 16 residues. V was pared by 2 bases and J by 2 bases, with 15 bases between. The CDR3 protein is CASSYAGGPVNYGYTF. CDR3 sequence (DNA): TGTGCCAGCAGTTACGCGGGGGGTCCCGTAAACTATGGCTACACCTTC.

The chain joins TRBV2 to TRBJ1-2; D uncertain. CDR1 and CDR2 from the germline V gene are SNHLY and FYNNEI. The CDR3 totals 14 residues. V was cut by 3 bases and J by 0 bases, with 8 bases left in between. Written as DNA, the CDR3 is TGTGCCAGCAGTGACCGGACTACTAACTATGGCTACACCTTC. Amino acid sequence: CASSDRTTNYGYTF. The full variable domain, completed using reference TRBV2 and TRBJ1-2, is EPEVTQTPSHQVTQMGQEVILRCVPISNHLYFYWYRQILGQKVEFLVSFYNNEISEKSEIFDDQFSVERPDGSNFTLKIRSTKLEDSAMYFCASSDRTTNYGYTFGSGTRLTVV.

This clone was seen once. The genes are TRBV19 and TRBJ2-2; 8 bases align to TRBD1. The CDR3 totals 16 residues. Trimming cost V 11 bases and J 0 bases; bases outside gene matches: 11. The germline gives CDR1 LNHDA, CDR2 SQIVND (reference sequence). The CDR3 DNA follows: TGTGCCGGAGGGGACCCAGGGGGCGCGAACACCGGGGAGCTGTTTTTT. Its protein is CAGGDPGGANTGELFF.